A single sample gave rise to the 4 T cell receptor beta chains below, sequenced in a study of radiation and T cells in renal cell carcinoma. Sequencing was performed with immunoSEQ multiplex PCR; in TCRdb, only in-frame clones are kept and a portion is missing. The sample shows some 120,000 clones, 81% of them seen only once. Time point defined: blood 2 weeks post-SBRT. Regarding treatment: 15 Gy SBRT to primary tumor, nephrectomy 4 weeks later. The specimen comprised blood, sampled from a patient whose treatment included radiotherapy and nephrectomy. Source of these receptors: a woman aged 60 to 75 with renal cell carcinoma.

This clone was found once. The chain recombines TRBV9 with TRBJ1-3; 9 nucleotides line up with TRBD1. The germline V gene has CDR1 SGDLS and CDR2 YYNGEE. With V trimmed by 0 bases and J by 4 bases, 11 bases remained unmatched. This CDR3 has 18 residues. In nucleotides, the CDR3 is TGTGCCAGCAGCGTAGTTGACAGGGGGGAAGGATCGGGAAACACCATATATTTT. This codes for CASSVVDRGEGSGNTIYF.

This chain links TRBV18 with TRBJ2-2; D unresolved. With 2 bases removed from V and 7 bases from J, the gap between germline ends came to 5 bases. The germline V gene has CDR1 KGHSH and CDR2 LQKENI. The CDR3 spans 12 residues. In DNA, the CDR3 is TGTGCCAGCTCACCAGGTCACGGGGAGCTGTTTTTT. Encoded protein: CASSPGHGELFF.

The V and J genes are TRBV28 and TRBJ1-1, with no clear D. This CDR3 contains 15 residues. Per the germline V gene, CDR1 is MDHEN and CDR2 is SYDVKM. V lost 8 bases and J lost 0, with 16 bases in between. CDR3 in DNA: TGTGCCAGCGGAAGGGCGGTGATGTTGAACACTGAAGCTTTCTTT. Translated: CASGRAVMLNTEAFF.

V and J are TRBV6-6 and TRBJ2-1; D is possibly TRBD1 or TRBD2 (6 bases each). The CDR3 length is 15 residues. The germline V gene encodes CDR1 MNHNY and CDR2 SVGAGI (reference sequence). The ends were cut back, 5 bases at V and 6 bases at J, with 17 bases in the middle. The CDR3 nucleotides are TGTGCCAGCAGTATCGCGGGACACTTGGGCAATGAGCAGTTCTTC. It encodes CASSIAGHLGNEQFF.